These 11 T cell receptor beta chains share one sample of origin, sequenced in a study of shared clonotypes between healthy human individuals. Naive CD8 populations comprised CD45RO-negative cells positively selected for CCR7, excluding terminally differentiated effector memory CD45RA+ cells. The table came from immunoSEQ multiplex PCR; TCRdb's copy has only in-frame clones and leaves some out. This sample carries hundreds of thousands of clones, 90% to 95% of them seen once, and the ten largest clones take approximately 0.11%. The sequenced sample consisted of naive CD8+ T cells sorted from blood. The receptors originated from a woman between 25 and 40 years old in good health.

J is TRBJ2-5 and V is TRBV4-1; D call uncertain. With 1 base removed from V and 1 base from J, the gap between germline ends came to 10 bases. Per the germline V gene, CDR1 is MGHRA and CDR2 is YSYEKL. The CDR3 sequence is 15 residues long. The DNA for the CDR3 is TGCGCCAGCAGCCAAGTTGACGCCAGCCAAGAGACCCAGTACTTC. It yields the protein CASSQVDASQETQYF.

This chain links TRBV4-1 with TRBJ2-1; TRBD2 agrees at 8 bases. J lost 8 bases, V lost 4 bases, and 13 bases had no gene match. The CDR3 length is 16 residues. The germline V gene encodes CDR1 MGHRA and CDR2 YSYEKL. CDR3 DNA sequence: TGCGCCAGCAGCCTCCTGACCGGGACTAGAGAGGATGAGCAGTTCTTC. It yields the protein CASSLLTGTREDEQFF.

V and J are TRBV29-1 and TRBJ2-6; possibly TRBD1 or TRBD2 for D (5 bases each). The CDR3 is 19 residues long. Trimming cost V 4 bases and J 1 base, with 23 bases left between them. CDR1 SQVTM and CDR2 ANQGSEA come from the germline V gene. CDR3 nucleotides: TGCAGCGTTGGACGACACCCCGGGACGTCAGGGTCTGGGGCCAACGTCCTGACTTTC. This codes for CSVGRHPGTSGSGANVLTF.

This clone turned up a few times. The chain recombines TRBV7-9 with TRBJ2-7; 9 bases line up with TRBD2. Germline CDR1 reads SEHNR; CDR2 reads FQNEAQ (reference sequence). The CDR3 contains 15 residues. The trim removed 5 bases at V and 2 bases at J, leaving 7 bases unmatched. This CDR3 is CASSHVGTSPYEQYF. As DNA, the CDR3 is TGTGCCAGCAGCCACGTCGGGACTAGCCCCTACGAGCAGTACTTC. The entire variable domain, with the rest obtained from reference TRBV7-9 and TRBJ2-7, is as follows: DTGVSQNPRHKITKRGQNVTFRCDPISEHNRLYWYRQTLGQGPEFLTYFQNEAQLEKSRLLSDRFSAERPKGSFSTLEIQRTEQGDSAMYLCASSHVGTSPYEQYFGPGTRLTVT.

Remarks on this clone: The identical CDR3 is also encoded by other nucleotide sequences in the sample. The V gene is TRBV27, the J gene TRBJ1-1, with D possibly TRBD1 on 5 matching bases. V dropped 2 bases and J dropped 4 bases, with 11 bases sitting between them. Germline values: CDR1 MNHEY, CDR2 SMNVEV (reference sequence). This CDR3 has 14 residues. The CDR3 DNA is TGTGCCAGCAGTTTAAGGAGGGGTGGCACTGAAGCTTTCTTT. It yields the protein CASSLRRGGTEAFF.

The genes are TRBV7-9 and TRBJ1-1; TRBD1 is a possible D gene (6 bases). Germline V gene data show CDR1 as SEHNR and CDR2 as FQNEAQ (reference sequence). This CDR3 spans 13 amino acids. V was shortened by 5 bases and J by 4 bases, with 11 bases between the two germline ends. Written as DNA, the CDR3 is TGTGCCAGCAGCCCCCCAGGGGCCACTGAAGCTTTCTTT. It translates to CASSPPGATEAFF.

This chain joins TRBV19 and TRBJ1-2; D ambiguous. The CDR3 length is 14 residues. Germline V gives CDR1 LNHDA, CDR2 SQIVND (reference sequence). V shed 3 bases and J shed 2 bases, with 10 bases lying between them. The CDR3 sequence: CASSIGSFNYGYTF. In nucleotides, the CDR3 is TGTGCCAGTAGTATTGGCAGCTTCAACTATGGCTACACCTTC.

This clone was detected once. The gene calls are TRBV9 and TRBJ1-3, with D unclear. Trimming stripped 9 bases from V and 1 base from J, with 5 bases between. This CDR3 region has 11 residues. Germline-derived CDR1 and CDR2 are SGDLS and YYNGEE. DNA of the CDR3: TGTGCCACCGGATCTGGAAACACCATATATTTT. It encodes CATGSGNTIYF.

The chain links TRBV27 to TRBJ2-5; the D is unclear. The DNA end favors TRBJ2-7, so the J call may be wrong. The CDR3 contains 13 residues. In germline, CDR1 is MNHEY, CDR2 SMNVEV (reference sequence). The CDR3 DNA is TGTGCCAGCAGTTTCGCCTCTACCTACGAGCAGTACTTC. Translated: CASSFASTYEQYF.

The gene calls are TRBV28 and TRBJ1-1; 9 bases align to TRBD1. The germline V gene has CDR1 MDHEN and CDR2 SYDVKM. The CDR3 length is 15 residues. V shed 6 bases, J shed 5 bases, and the junction held 10 bases outside the gene matches. CDR3 loop: CASRPEGQGSTEAFF. The DNA of the CDR3 is TGTGCCAGCAGACCGGAGGGACAGGGATCGACTGAAGCTTTCTTT.

This chain joins TRBV4-1 and TRBJ2-7; 7 bases agree with TRBD2. The CDR3 contains 15 residues. Germline V gene sequence: CDR1 MGHRA, CDR2 YSYEKL. The J segment lost 6 bases and the V segment lost 0 bases, leaving 8 bases of the junction unmatched. This chain's CDR3 is CASSQDPGLPTEQYF. The CDR3 nucleotides read TGCGCCAGCAGCCAAGACCCGGGACTACCTACCGAGCAGTACTTC.